The TCR beta chain described here comes from a study of PD-L1 blockade in urothelial cancer. Study background: After treatment start, blood was analyzed at 3 weeks (second dose) and at 6 weeks.

Time point in this sample: pretreatment peripheral blood. For each patient, 1 to 8 samples were obtained, pretreatment and on-treatment. V trimming: 0 bases; J trimming: 7 bases; junction bases outside the gene matches: 13. CDR3 length: 18 residues. Germline assignment: CDR1 SGDLS and CDR2 YYNGEE. This table comes from immunoSEQ multiplex PCR, and its TCRdb copy is limited to in-frame clones, with some not included. Among 50,000 or so clones, 84% were seen once, and the ten largest hold approximately 1.3%. The sequence derives from a middle-aged man with urothelial cancer. The starting material was PBMCs, obtained around atezolizumab (anti-PD-L1) treatment. This chain joins TRBV9 and TRBJ2-1; 10 bases map to TRBD2. The CDR3 DNA is TGTGCCAGCAGCGTAGCTTTTGGGGATCTAGCGGGGGTTAATGAGCAGTTCTTC. Translation: CASSVAFGDLAGVNEQFF.